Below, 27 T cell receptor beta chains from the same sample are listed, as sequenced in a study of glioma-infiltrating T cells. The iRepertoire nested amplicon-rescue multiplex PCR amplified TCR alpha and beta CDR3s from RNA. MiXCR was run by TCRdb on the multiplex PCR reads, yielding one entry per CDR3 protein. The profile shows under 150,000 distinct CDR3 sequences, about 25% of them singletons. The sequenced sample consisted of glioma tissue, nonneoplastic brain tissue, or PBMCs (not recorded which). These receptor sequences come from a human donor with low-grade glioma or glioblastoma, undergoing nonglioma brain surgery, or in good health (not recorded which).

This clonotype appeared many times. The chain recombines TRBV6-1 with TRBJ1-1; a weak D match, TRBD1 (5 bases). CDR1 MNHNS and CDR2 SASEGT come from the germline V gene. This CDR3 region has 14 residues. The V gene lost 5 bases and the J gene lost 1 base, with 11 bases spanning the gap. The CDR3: CASSYQGSNTEAFF. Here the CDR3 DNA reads TGTGCCAGCAGTTATCAGGGATCGAACACTGAAGCTTTCTTT.

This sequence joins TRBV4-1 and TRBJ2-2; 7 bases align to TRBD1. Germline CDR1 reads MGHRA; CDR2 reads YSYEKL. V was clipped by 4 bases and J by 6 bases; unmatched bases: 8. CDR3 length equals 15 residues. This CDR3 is CASSPPSRGSGELFF. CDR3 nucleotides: TGCGCCAGCAGCCCCCCCAGCAGGGGGTCCGGGGAGCTGTTTTTT.

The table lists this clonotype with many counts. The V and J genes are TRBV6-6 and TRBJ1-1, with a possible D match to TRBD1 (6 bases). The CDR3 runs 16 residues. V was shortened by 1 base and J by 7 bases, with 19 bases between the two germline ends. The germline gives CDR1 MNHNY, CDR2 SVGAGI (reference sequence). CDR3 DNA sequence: TGTGCCAGCAGTTACTTTTTGGCAGGGGTGGGTAATGAAGCTTTCTTT. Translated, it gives CASSYFLAGVGNEAFF.

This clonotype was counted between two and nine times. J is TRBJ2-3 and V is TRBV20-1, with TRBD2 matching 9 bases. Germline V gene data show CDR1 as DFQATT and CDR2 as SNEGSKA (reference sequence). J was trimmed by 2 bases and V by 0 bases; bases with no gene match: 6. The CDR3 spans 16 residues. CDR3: CSARDPRGGDTDTQYF. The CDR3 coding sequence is TGCAGTGCTAGAGATCCCCGCGGGGGGGACACAGATACGCAGTATTTT.

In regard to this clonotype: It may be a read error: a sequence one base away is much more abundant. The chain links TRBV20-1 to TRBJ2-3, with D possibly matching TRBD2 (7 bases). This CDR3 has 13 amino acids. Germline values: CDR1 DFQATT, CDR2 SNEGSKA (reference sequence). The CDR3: CSARGGRTDTEYF. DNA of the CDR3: TGCAGTGCTAGGGGGGGGCGAACAGATACGGAGTATTTT.

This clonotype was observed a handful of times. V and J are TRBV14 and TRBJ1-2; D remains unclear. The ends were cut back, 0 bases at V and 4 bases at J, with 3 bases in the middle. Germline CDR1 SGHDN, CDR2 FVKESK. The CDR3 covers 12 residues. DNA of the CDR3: TGTGCCAGCAGCCAAGAGGGCTATGGCTACACCTTC. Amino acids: CASSQEGYGYTF.

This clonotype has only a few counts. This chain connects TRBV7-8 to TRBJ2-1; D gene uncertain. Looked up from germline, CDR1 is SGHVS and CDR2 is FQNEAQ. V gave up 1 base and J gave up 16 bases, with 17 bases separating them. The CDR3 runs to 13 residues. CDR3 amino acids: CASSLEQRNSDFF. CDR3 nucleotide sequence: TGTGCCAGCAGCTTAGAACAGAGGAACTCCGATTTCTTC.

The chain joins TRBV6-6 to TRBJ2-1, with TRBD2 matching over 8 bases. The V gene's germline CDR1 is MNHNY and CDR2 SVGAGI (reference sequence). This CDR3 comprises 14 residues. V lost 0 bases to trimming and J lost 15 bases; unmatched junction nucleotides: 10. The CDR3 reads CASSYSHGGGGPFF. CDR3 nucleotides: TGTGCCAGCAGTTACTCCCACGGGGGGGGAGGTCCGTTCTTC.

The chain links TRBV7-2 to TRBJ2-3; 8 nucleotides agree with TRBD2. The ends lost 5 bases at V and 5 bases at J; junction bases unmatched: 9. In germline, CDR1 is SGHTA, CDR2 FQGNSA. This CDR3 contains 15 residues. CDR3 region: CASSTGTRSLDTQYF. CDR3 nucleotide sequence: TGTGCCAGCAGCACCGGGACTAGGAGCCTAGATACGCAGTATTTT.

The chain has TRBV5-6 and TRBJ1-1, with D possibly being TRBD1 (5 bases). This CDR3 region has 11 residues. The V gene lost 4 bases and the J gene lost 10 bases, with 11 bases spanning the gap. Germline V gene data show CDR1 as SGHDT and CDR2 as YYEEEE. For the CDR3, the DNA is TGTGCCAGCAGCCAGCGGGGGGGAGCTTTCTTT. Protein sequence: CASSQRGGAFF.

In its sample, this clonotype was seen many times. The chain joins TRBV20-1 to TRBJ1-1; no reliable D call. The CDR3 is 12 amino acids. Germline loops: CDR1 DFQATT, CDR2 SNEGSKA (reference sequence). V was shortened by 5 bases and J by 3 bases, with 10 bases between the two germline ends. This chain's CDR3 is CSAPHRDTEAFF. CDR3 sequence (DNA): TGCAGTGCTCCCCATCGGGACACTGAAGCTTTCTTT.

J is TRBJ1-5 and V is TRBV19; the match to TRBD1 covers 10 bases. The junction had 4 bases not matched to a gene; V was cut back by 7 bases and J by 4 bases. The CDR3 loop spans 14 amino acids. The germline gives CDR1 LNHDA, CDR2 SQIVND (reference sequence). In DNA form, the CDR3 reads TGTGCCAGTATTGACAGGGGGCTTAATCAGCCCCAGCATTTT. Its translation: CASIDRGLNQPQHF.

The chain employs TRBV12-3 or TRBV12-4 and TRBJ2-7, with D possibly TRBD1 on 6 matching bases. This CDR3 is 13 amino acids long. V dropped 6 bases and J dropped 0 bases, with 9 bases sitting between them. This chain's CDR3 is CASSPQGSYEQYV. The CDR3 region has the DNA TGTGCCAGCAGCCCACAGGGCTCCTACGAGCAGTACGTC.

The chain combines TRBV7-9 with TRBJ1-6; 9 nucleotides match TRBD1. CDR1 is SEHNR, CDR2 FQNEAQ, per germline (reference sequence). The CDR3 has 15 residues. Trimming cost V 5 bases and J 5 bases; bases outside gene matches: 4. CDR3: CASSPWTGDNSPLHF. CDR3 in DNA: TGTGCCAGCAGCCCCTGGACAGGGGATAATTCACCCCTCCACTTT.

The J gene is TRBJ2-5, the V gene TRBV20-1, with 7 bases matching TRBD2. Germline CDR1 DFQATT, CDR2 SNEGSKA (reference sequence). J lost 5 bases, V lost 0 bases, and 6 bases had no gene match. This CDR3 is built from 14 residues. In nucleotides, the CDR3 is TGCAGTGCTAGAGATTTCGGGGGGTTGGAGACCCAGTACTTC. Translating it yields CSARDFGGLETQYF.

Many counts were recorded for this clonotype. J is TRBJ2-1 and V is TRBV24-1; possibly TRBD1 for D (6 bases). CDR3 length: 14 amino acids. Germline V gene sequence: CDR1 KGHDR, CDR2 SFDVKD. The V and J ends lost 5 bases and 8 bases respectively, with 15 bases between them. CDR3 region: CATSGHRERDEQFF. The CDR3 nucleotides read TGTGCCACCAGTGGTCACAGGGAGAGGGATGAGCAGTTCTTC.

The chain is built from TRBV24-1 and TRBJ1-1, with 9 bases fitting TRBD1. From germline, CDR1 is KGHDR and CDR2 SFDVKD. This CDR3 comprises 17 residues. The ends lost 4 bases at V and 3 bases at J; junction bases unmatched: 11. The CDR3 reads CATSDKLGQGDHTEAFF. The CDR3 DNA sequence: TGTGCCACCAGTGACAAATTGGGACAGGGAGACCACACTGAAGCTTTCTTT.

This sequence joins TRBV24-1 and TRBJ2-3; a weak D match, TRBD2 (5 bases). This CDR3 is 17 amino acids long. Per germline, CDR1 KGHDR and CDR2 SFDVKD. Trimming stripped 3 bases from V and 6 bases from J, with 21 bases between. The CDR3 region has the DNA TGTGCCACCAGTGATACAAGAAAGGCAGTTACTAGGGATACGCAGTATTTT. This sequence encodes CATSDTRKAVTRDTQYF.

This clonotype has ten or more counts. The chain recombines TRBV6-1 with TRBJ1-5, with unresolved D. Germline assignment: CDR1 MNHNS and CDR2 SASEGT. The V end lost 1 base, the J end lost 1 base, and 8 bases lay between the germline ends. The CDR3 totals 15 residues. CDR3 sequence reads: CASSEVGVSNQPQHF. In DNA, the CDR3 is TGTGCCAGCAGTGAAGTCGGTGTCAGCAATCAGCCCCAGCATTTT.

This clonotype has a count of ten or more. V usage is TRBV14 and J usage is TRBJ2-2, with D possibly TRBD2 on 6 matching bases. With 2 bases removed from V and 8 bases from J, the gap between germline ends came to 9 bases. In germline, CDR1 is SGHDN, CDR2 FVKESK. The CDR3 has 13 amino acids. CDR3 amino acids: CASSQWRDGELFF. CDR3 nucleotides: TGTGCCAGCAGCCAATGGAGGGATGGGGAGCTGTTTTTT.

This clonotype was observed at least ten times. In DNA, the CDR3 is TGTGCCAGCAGCTTAGTCCAGGGTAACACTGAAGCTTTCTTT. Translation gives CASSLVQGNTEAFF. This rearrangement joins TRBV7-2 to TRBJ1-1; perhaps TRBD1 as D (5 bases). From germline, CDR1 is SGHTA and CDR2 FQGNSA. The CDR3 loop spans 14 amino acids. V lost 1 base and J lost 2, with 8 bases in between.

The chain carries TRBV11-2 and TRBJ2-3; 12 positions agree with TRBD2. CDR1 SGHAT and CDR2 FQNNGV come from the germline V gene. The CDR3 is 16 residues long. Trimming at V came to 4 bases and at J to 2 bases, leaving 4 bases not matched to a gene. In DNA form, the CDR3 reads TGTGCCAGCAGCTCCGGACTAGCGGGGCCCACAGATACGCAGTATTTT. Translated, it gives CASSSGLAGPTDTQYF.

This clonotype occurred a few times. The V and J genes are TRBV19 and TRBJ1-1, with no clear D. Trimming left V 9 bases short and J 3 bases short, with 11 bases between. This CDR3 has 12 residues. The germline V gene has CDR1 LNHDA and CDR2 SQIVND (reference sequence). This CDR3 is CASRGGYTEAFF. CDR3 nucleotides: TGTGCCAGCCGAGGAGGGTACACTGAAGCTTTCTTT. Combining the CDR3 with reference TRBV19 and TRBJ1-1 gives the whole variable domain DGGITQSPKYLFRKEGQNVTLSCEQNLNHDAMYWYRQDPGQGLRLIYYSQIVNDFQKGDIAEGYSVSREKKESFPLTVTSAQKNPTAFYLCASRGGYTEAFFGQGTRLTVV.

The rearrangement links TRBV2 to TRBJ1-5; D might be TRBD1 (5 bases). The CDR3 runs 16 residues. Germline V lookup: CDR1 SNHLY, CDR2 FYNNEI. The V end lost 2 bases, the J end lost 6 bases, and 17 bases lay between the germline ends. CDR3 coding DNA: TGTGCCAGCAGTGAATTGGGCAGGGCTCGAGGTCAGCCCCAGCATTTT. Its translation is CASSELGRARGQPQHF.

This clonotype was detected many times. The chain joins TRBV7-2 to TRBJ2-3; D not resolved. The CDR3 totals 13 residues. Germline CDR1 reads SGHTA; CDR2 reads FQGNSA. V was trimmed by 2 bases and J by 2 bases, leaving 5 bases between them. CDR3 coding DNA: TGTGCCAGCAGCTTAACCACCACAGATACGCAGTATTTT. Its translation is CASSLTTTDTQYF.

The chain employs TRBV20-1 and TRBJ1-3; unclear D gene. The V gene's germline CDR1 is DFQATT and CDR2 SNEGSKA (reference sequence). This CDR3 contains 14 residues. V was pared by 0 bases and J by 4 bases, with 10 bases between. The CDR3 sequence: CSARDRNSGNTIYF. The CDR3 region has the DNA TGCAGTGCTAGAGACAGGAATTCGGGAAACACCATATATTTT.

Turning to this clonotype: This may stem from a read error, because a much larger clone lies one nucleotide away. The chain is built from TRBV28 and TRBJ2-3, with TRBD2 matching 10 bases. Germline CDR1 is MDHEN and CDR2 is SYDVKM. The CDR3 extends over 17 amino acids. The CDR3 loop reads CAGSFVYLAGATDTQYF. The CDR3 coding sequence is TGTGCCGGCAGTTTCGTCTATCTAGCGGGGGCTACAGATACGCAGTATTTT. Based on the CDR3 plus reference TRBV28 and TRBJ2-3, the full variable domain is DVKVTQSSRYLVKRTGEKVFLECVQDMDHENMFWYRQDPGLGLRLIYFSYDVKMKEKGDIPEGYSVSREKKERFSLILESASTNQTSMYLCAGSFVYLAGATDTQYFGPGTRLTVL.